The 32 T cell receptor beta chains reported below all come from one sample, sequenced in a study of cytomegalovirus exposure and HLA in healthy donors. In the PCR, 60 Vbeta and 13 Jbeta primers were used. This table comes from immunoSEQ multiplex PCR, and its TCRdb copy is limited to in-frame clones, with some not included. The table shows under 150,000 clones, with around four fifths occurring only once. The sequencing input was PBMCs. The receptor set was obtained from a woman in her 40s in good health and CMV-seronegative.

This clone was found a few times. The CDR3 bases are TGTGCCAGCAGCGTGTACAGGCCGGACACTGAAGCTTTCTTT. Protein sequence: CASSVYRPDTEAFF. The rearrangement links TRBV5-4 to TRBJ1-1, with D possibly being TRBD1 (5 bases). Trimming removed 4 bases from V and 3 bases from J, with 13 bases in between. The CDR3 is made up of 14 amino acids. The germline V gene has CDR1 SGHNT and CDR2 YYREEE (reference sequence).

V and J are TRBV29-1 and TRBJ2-7; D ambiguous. The germline gives CDR1 SQVTM, CDR2 ANQGSEA. V was cut by 7 bases and J by 4 bases, with 11 bases left in between. The length of the CDR3 is 11 residues. The chain's CDR3 is CSALIEYEQYF. In nucleotides, the CDR3 is TGCAGCGCCCTAATTGAGTACGAGCAGTACTTC.

The table lists this clone with a count of one. V and J are TRBV19 and TRBJ2-2; 7 positions match TRBD1. CDR3 size: 14 residues. Germline CDR1 is LNHDA and CDR2 is SQIVND (reference sequence). J gave up 4 bases and V 4 bases, and 3 bases lay outside the gene matches. The CDR3 sequence: CASSTAGGTGELFF. In nucleotides, the CDR3 is TGTGCCAGTAGTACGGCAGGGGGCACCGGGGAGCTGTTTTTT.

This clone showed up just once. The chain is built from TRBV23-1 and TRBJ1-2; unclear D gene. TRBV23-1 is annotated as an ORF whose role is uncertain. Trimming removed 1 base from V and 6 bases from J, with 9 bases in between. This CDR3 contains 13 residues. CDR3 region: CASSQLQADGYTF. The CDR3 DNA sequence: TGCGCCAGCAGTCAATTACAAGCGGATGGCTACACCTTC.

This clone came up once. The chain joins TRBV27 to TRBJ2-1; 10 bases match TRBD2. The V gene's germline CDR1 is MNHEY and CDR2 SMNVEV (reference sequence). The J segment lost 5 bases and the V segment lost 5 bases, leaving 12 bases of the junction unmatched. The CDR3 spans 17 residues. The CDR3 loop reads CASSPRFLAGANNEQFF. The CDR3 DNA reads TGTGCCAGCAGTCCTCGCTTTCTAGCGGGGGCCAACAATGAGCAGTTCTTC.

This clone was counted a single time. The gene calls are TRBV2 and TRBJ2-7; TRBD2 aligns across 8 bases. This CDR3 has 13 residues. V lost 7 bases and J lost 3; bases outside the gene matches: 5. The V gene's germline CDR1 is SNHLY and CDR2 FYNNEI. For the CDR3, the DNA is TGTGCCAGCATGACGGGAGGGGGCTACGAGCAGTACTTC. Translating it yields CASMTGGGYEQYF.

This clone has just one count. The V and J genes are TRBV7-2 and TRBJ1-4; tentative D call: TRBD1 (6 bases). Trimming cost V 5 bases and J 3 bases, with 10 bases left between them. Germline-derived CDR1 and CDR2 are SGHTA and FQGNSA. The CDR3 has 14 residues. The CDR3 region has the DNA TGTGCCAGCAGCGAACAGGGATCTAATGAAAAACTGTTTTTT. It specifies CASSEQGSNEKLFF.

This chain links TRBV28 with TRBJ1-3, with D perhaps TRBD1 (6 bases). The germline V gene encodes CDR1 MDHEN and CDR2 SYDVKM. This CDR3 comprises 12 residues. The germline V and J ends were trimmed by 6 bases and 8 bases, with 11 bases remaining between them. CDR3: CASRGTSDTIYF. DNA of the CDR3: TGTGCCAGCAGAGGGACATCGGACACCATATATTTT.

A few counts support this clone. The gene calls are TRBV9 and TRBJ1-5; TRBD1 agrees at 10 bases. The J segment lost 6 bases and the V segment lost 4 bases, leaving 4 bases of the junction unmatched. CDR3 length equals 14 residues. Germline V gene lookup returns CDR1 SGDLS and CDR2 YYNGEE. The CDR3 bases are TGTGCCAGCAGCCCGGGACAGGGGTTTCAGCCCCAGCATTTT. It is translated as CASSPGQGFQPQHF.

The V gene is TRBV6-5, the J gene TRBJ1-1; no reliable D call. CDR1 and CDR2 from the germline V gene are MNHEY and SVGAGI. The CDR3 consists of 11 residues. V gave up 6 bases and J gave up 5 bases, with 7 bases separating them. CDR3 coding DNA: TGTGCCAGCAGCTCCTTAACTGAAGCTTTCTTT. As protein: CASSSLTEAFF.

This rearrangement joins TRBV7-9 to TRBJ2-2; D is perhaps TRBD1 (6 bases). The CDR3 runs to 15 residues. Germline assignment: CDR1 SEHNR and CDR2 FQNEAQ (reference sequence). The V and J ends lost 2 bases and 3 bases respectively, with 10 bases between them. The CDR3 nucleotides are TGTGCCAGCAGCTTATTCAGGGGTGACACCGGGGAGCTGTTTTTT. It is translated as CASSLFRGDTGELFF.

The chain couples TRBV29-1 to TRBJ2-7; no clear D gene. Germline V gives CDR1 SQVTM, CDR2 ANQGSEA. The CDR3 is 13 amino acids. Trimming pared 2 bases from V and 4 bases from J, leaving 12 bases between. This CDR3 is CSVETDNLYEQYF. The CDR3, as DNA: TGCAGCGTTGAAACAGATAACTTATACGAGCAGTACTTC.

V and J are TRBV6-5 and TRBJ1-2, with TRBD1 matching 8 bases. The CDR3 length is 14 residues. Trimming took 7 bases from V and 2 from J; bases not matched to a gene: 6. CDR1 is MNHEY, CDR2 SVGAGI, per germline. The CDR3 sequence is CASKGTGYNYGYTF. For the CDR3, the DNA is TGTGCCAGCAAGGGGACAGGCTACAACTATGGCTACACCTTC.

The J gene is TRBJ1-1, the V gene TRBV11-2, with D perhaps matching TRBD1 (5 bases). The germline V gene has CDR1 SGHAT and CDR2 FQNNGV. Deletions cut 7 bases from V and 1 base from J, with 19 bases between. CDR3 length: 16 residues. In DNA, the CDR3 is TGTGCCAGCACCCATATTAGGGGTATGGGGAACACTGAAGCTTTCTTT. Its protein product is CASTHIRGMGNTEAFF.

This rearrangement joins TRBV4-3 to TRBJ2-3; possible D gene TRBD2, 6 bases. There are 17 residues in the CDR3. Trimming shortened V by 1 base and J by 0 bases, and 14 bases separated the two germline ends. Looked up from germline, CDR1 is LGHNA and CDR2 is YSLEER. The CDR3 coding sequence is TGCGCCAGCAGCCAAGGGGTGCGGCGGGGCAGCACAGATACGCAGTATTTT. This sequence encodes CASSQGVRRGSTDTQYF.

The chain links TRBV28 to TRBJ2-7; 7 bases map to TRBD1. The J segment lost 1 base and the V segment lost 5 bases, leaving 11 bases of the junction unmatched. Germline CDR1 reads MDHEN; CDR2 reads SYDVKM. The CDR3 contains 16 residues. CDR3 residues: CASSPTGRWGSYEQYF. CDR3 in DNA: TGTGCCAGCAGTCCGACAGGGCGCTGGGGGTCCTACGAGCAGTACTTC.

A remark on this clone: One end of the junction does not line up with germline, which may come from a read error. This chain links TRBV7-7 with TRBJ2-5, with TRBD2 identical over 9 bases. This CDR3 is built from 15 residues. Germline V gives CDR1 SSHAT, CDR2 FNYEAQ (reference sequence). The CDR3 sequence: CASSLTAGGVETQYF. The DNA for the CDR3 is TGTGCTAGCAGCTTAACAGCGGGGGGAGTGGAGACCCAGTACTTC.

The chain uses TRBV7-2 and TRBJ2-5; 7 nucleotides match TRBD2. This CDR3 has 14 residues. Trimming at V came to 1 base and at J to 4 bases, leaving 3 bases not matched to a gene. CDR1 and CDR2 from the germline V gene are SGHTA and FQGNSA. The CDR3 spells CASSLGGTIETQYF. The CDR3 coding sequence is TGTGCCAGCAGCTTAGGAGGGACTATAGAGACCCAGTACTTC.

The chain is built from TRBV10-3 and TRBJ2-7, with TRBD1 matching over 10 bases. V lost 2 bases, J lost 1 base, and 5 bases stayed unmatched. Germline lookup yields CDR1 ENHRY and CDR2 SYGVKD. The CDR3 has 16 amino acids. CDR3 nucleotides: TGTGCCATCAGTGAGCCCGGACAGGGGGTGTCCTACGAGCAGTACTTC. This sequence encodes CAISEPGQGVSYEQYF.

The chain employs TRBV6-1 and TRBJ2-3, with TRBD2 identical over 9 bases. This CDR3 is built from 14 residues. In germline, CDR1 is MNHNS, CDR2 SASEGT. The J segment lost 6 bases and the V segment lost 3 bases, leaving 4 bases of the junction unmatched. The CDR3 sequence is CASSEGLATDTQYF. CDR3 bases: TGTGCCAGCAGTGAGGGACTAGCAACTGATACGCAGTATTTT.

The chain has TRBV5-1 and TRBJ2-1; 8 bases are a match to TRBD2. The V gene's germline CDR1 is SGHRS and CDR2 YFSETQ. The V gene end was trimmed by 4 bases and the J gene end by 1 base; junction bases not matched to a gene: 7. The CDR3 runs to 16 residues. The CDR3, as DNA: TGCGCCAGCAGCCCCCTGGCTAGCGGGTCCTACAATGAGCAGTTCTTC. Amino acids: CASSPLASGSYNEQFF.

This chain joins TRBV9 and TRBJ1-6; D is undetermined. CDR3 length: 16 amino acids. Germline V gene lookup returns CDR1 SGDLS and CDR2 YYNGEE. V lost 4 bases, J lost 6 bases, and 17 bases lay in between. The CDR3 DNA is TGTGCCAGCAGCCACGGTTTGTCCCCGGTTAATTCACCCCTCCACTTT. The encoded protein is CASSHGLSPVNSPLHF.

This clone was seen a single time. The chain carries TRBV27 and TRBJ1-1; weak D call: TRBD1 (5 bases). The CDR3 covers 13 residues. CDR1 is MNHEY, CDR2 SMNVEV, per germline (reference sequence). V lost 2 bases to trimming and J lost 4 bases, with 8 bases between them. CDR3 amino acids: CASSLGGTTEAFF. The CDR3 DNA reads TGTGCCAGCAGTTTAGGAGGGACCACTGAAGCTTTCTTT.

The chain is built from TRBV28 and TRBJ1-1, with D possibly TRBD1 on 5 matching bases. The germline V gene encodes CDR1 MDHEN and CDR2 SYDVKM. V lost 7 bases and J lost 0, with 15 bases in between. The CDR3 length is 15 residues. The CDR3 DNA is TGTGCCAGCACCATCGGGGGAAACCTGAACACTGAAGCTTTCTTT. It encodes CASTIGGNLNTEAFF.

The genes are TRBV5-1 and TRBJ2-5, with 7 bases identical to TRBD1. The CDR3 contains 14 residues. Germline CDR1 is SGHRS and CDR2 is YFSETQ. V shed 3 bases, J shed 7 bases, and the junction held 9 bases outside the gene matches. CDR3 amino acids: CASSSTSQGTTQYF. CDR3 sequence (DNA): TGCGCCAGCAGCTCTACCTCACAGGGGACGACCCAGTACTTC.

This clone was detected many times. The chain joins TRBV6-5 to TRBJ2-3, with 11 positions matching TRBD2. The J segment lost 6 bases and the V segment lost 5 bases, leaving 7 bases of the junction unmatched. This CDR3 contains 15 residues. Germline values: CDR1 MNHEY, CDR2 SVGAGI. The DNA of the CDR3 is TGTGCCAGCAGTCGAATGACTAGCGGGGTGGATACGCAGTATTTT. It yields the protein CASSRMTSGVDTQYF.

The V call is TRBV2, the J call TRBJ1-2; D is undetermined. The CDR3 covers 13 residues. Trimming shortened V by 8 bases and J by 4 bases, and 14 bases separated the two germline ends. Germline assignment: CDR1 SNHLY and CDR2 FYNNEI. The CDR3 DNA reads TGTGCCAGCCTCGCCGACACCTCCTATGGCTACACCTTC. The encoded protein is CASLADTSYGYTF.

The rearrangement joins TRBV12-5 to TRBJ1-2, with TRBD1 identical over 12 bases. V shed 1 base, J shed 7 bases, and the junction held 7 bases outside the gene matches. Germline V lookup: CDR1 LGHNT, CDR2 FRNRAP. The CDR3 consists of 16 residues. The CDR3 reads CASGLATGTGGFGYTF. The CDR3, as DNA: TGTGCTAGTGGTTTGGCCACCGGGACAGGGGGCTTTGGCTACACCTTC.

This clone was seen a few times. The chain uses TRBV11-3 and TRBJ1-1; D unresolved. CDR1 and CDR2 (germline): SGHNT, YENEEA. The V and J ends lost 1 base and 1 base respectively, with 4 bases between them. The CDR3 consists of 13 residues. The CDR3 sequence: CASSLGGNTEAFF. The CDR3 coding sequence is TGTGCCAGCAGCTTAGGAGGGAACACTGAAGCTTTCTTT.

This chain uses TRBV28 with TRBJ2-3; TRBD2 matches at 8 bases. The trim removed 3 bases at V and 2 bases at J, leaving 4 bases unmatched. Germline V gene data show CDR1 as MDHEN and CDR2 as SYDVKM. This CDR3 has 15 residues. This chain's CDR3 is CASSFGGGSTDTQYF. CDR3 in DNA: TGTGCCAGCAGTTTCGGCGGGGGGTCCACAGATACGCAGTATTTT.

J is TRBJ1-2 and V is TRBV5-6; D may be TRBD1 (5 bases). Trimming removed 2 bases at V and 6 bases at J, with 11 bases between. CDR1 and CDR2 (germline): SGHDT, YYEEEE. This CDR3 has 13 amino acids. The CDR3 nucleotides are TGTGCCAGCAGCTTTTACGGGGGAGATGGCTACACCTTC. Translation gives CASSFYGGDGYTF.

This chain uses TRBV5-1 with TRBJ2-7; a weak D match, TRBD1 (5 bases). Trimming pared 1 base from V and 3 bases from J, leaving 23 bases between. Looked up from germline, CDR1 is SGHRS and CDR2 is YFSETQ. This CDR3 comprises 18 residues. CDR3 coding DNA: TGCGCCAGCAGCTTGTCACACACTGTAGGGGTAAGGCGCTACGAGCAGTACTTC. Translating gives CASSLSHTVGVRRYEQYF.